The 11 T cell receptor beta chains below all came from one sample that was sequenced in a study of cytomegalovirus exposure and HLA in healthy donors. TCRdb's copy holds only in-frame clones and misses some; the assay was immunoSEQ multiplex PCR. The sample yields 59,000 or so clones, about 91% seen once. The sample taken for sequencing was PBMCs. Receptors originate from a woman between 18 and 30 years old in good health and CMV-seronegative.

The J gene is TRBJ1-1, the V gene TRBV7-8, with 8 bases that match TRBD1. The CDR3 runs to 13 residues. The V and J ends lost 5 bases and 7 bases, in that order; junction bases with no gene match: 6. CDR1 SGHVS and CDR2 FQNEAQ come from the germline V gene. CDR3 protein: CASSRMTGVEAFF. The DNA of the CDR3 is TGTGCCAGCAGCCGTATGACAGGGGTTGAAGCTTTCTTT. The full variable domain, with the rest looked up from reference TRBV7-8 and TRBJ1-1, is GAGVSQSPRYKVAKRGQDVALRCDPISGHVSLFWYQQALGQGPEFLTYFQNEAQLDKSGLPSDRFFAERPEGSVSTLKIQRTQQEDSAVYLCASSRMTGVEAFFGQGTRLTVV.

The chain recombines TRBV7-6 with TRBJ2-7; possible D gene TRBD2, 5 bases. The CDR3 runs to 15 residues. Germline CDR1 reads SGHVS; CDR2 reads FNYEAQ. V gave up 5 bases and J gave up 2 bases, with 16 bases separating them. The CDR3 region is CASSARLAPTYEQYF. CDR3 DNA sequence: TGTGCCAGCAGCGCCCGCCTAGCACCTACCTACGAGCAGTACTTC.

This clone was detected only once. The chain is built from TRBV6-5 and TRBJ1-2; perhaps TRBD1 as D (6 bases). Germline values: CDR1 MNHEY, CDR2 SVGAGI. The CDR3 contains 12 residues. The V end lost 5 bases, the J end lost 5 bases, and 9 bases lay between the germline ends. The chain's CDR3 is CASSTGFYGYTF. The CDR3 DNA reads TGTGCCAGCAGTACAGGGTTTTATGGCTACACCTTC.

The chain has TRBV2 and TRBJ1-3, with 7 bases lining up with TRBD1. CDR3 length: 18 residues. The trim removed 6 bases at V and 1 base at J, leaving 15 bases unmatched. Looked up from germline, CDR1 is SNHLY and CDR2 is FYNNEI. The CDR3 reads CASRRDRNPKMSGNTIYF. Written as DNA, the CDR3 is TGTGCCAGCAGAAGGGACAGAAATCCCAAGATGTCTGGAAACACCATATATTTT.

V gene TRBV11-2 combines with J gene TRBJ2-7; 7 bases map to TRBD2. Germline-derived CDR1 and CDR2 are SGHAT and FQNNGV. V was pared by 5 bases and J by 4 bases, with 5 bases of the junction left unmatched. CDR3 length: 13 amino acids. CDR3 nucleotides: TGTGCCAGCAGCGGGAGGGCCGTTTACGAGCAGTACTTC. It codes for CASSGRAVYEQYF.

This clone came up once. The chain uses TRBV27 and TRBJ1-3; D might be TRBD1 (6 bases). CDR3 size: 14 residues. CDR1 and CDR2 from the germline V gene are MNHEY and SMNVEV (reference sequence). Trimming stripped 4 bases from V and 2 bases from J, with 9 bases between. CDR3 DNA sequence: TGTGCCAGCAGTTCACAGGGTACTGGAAACACCATATATTTT. Its translation is CASSSQGTGNTIYF.

The chain carries TRBV5-1 and TRBJ2-7, with 7 positions matching TRBD1. CDR1 is SGHRS, CDR2 YFSETQ, per germline. The ends lost 1 base at V and 4 bases at J; junction bases unmatched: 8. The length of the CDR3 is 15 residues. CDR3 residues: CASSLLSQGEYEQYF. Here the CDR3 DNA reads TGCGCCAGCAGCTTGTTGTCTCAGGGGGAGTACGAGCAGTACTTC.

This clone showed up just once. The V call is TRBV5-4, the J call TRBJ1-3; 8 nucleotides line up with TRBD1. CDR1 and CDR2 from the germline V gene are SGHNT and YYREEE (reference sequence). Unmatched junction bases numbered 7, after V lost 4 bases and J lost 7 bases. The CDR3 covers 14 residues. CDR3 bases: TGTGCCAGCAGCCAGACAGGGGTTGGTAACACCATATATTTT. Translation gives CASSQTGVGNTIYF.

The chain links TRBV4-2 to TRBJ2-6; a weak D match, TRBD2 (8 bases). CDR3 size: 15 residues. Germline V gene sequence: CDR1 LGHNA, CDR2 YNFKEQ. V dropped 8 bases and J dropped 4 bases, with 15 bases sitting between them. CDR3 coding DNA: TGTGCCAGCCGGGAGGGGGCGGAGGGGGCCAACGTCCTGACTTTC. Translating gives CASREGAEGANVLTF.

This sequence joins TRBV18 and TRBJ2-1, with 10 nucleotides matching TRBD2. The germline gives CDR1 KGHSH, CDR2 LQKENI. The trim removed 1 base at V and 9 bases at J, leaving 6 bases unmatched. The CDR3 length is 15 residues. The CDR3 loop is CASSPRASGSPEQFF. In nucleotides, the CDR3 is TGTGCCAGCTCACCACGTGCTAGCGGGAGTCCTGAGCAGTTCTTC.

This rearrangement joins TRBV5-6 to TRBJ2-3, with 10 bases fitting TRBD2. Looked up from germline, CDR1 is SGHDT and CDR2 is YYEEEE. CDR3 length: 14 amino acids. Unmatched junction bases numbered 1, after V lost 3 bases and J lost 3 bases. CDR3 in amino acids: CASSSSGGTDTQYF. CDR3 in DNA: TGTGCCAGCAGCTCTAGCGGGGGAACAGATACGCAGTATTTT.